This T cell receptor (beta chain) originates from a study of T cell repertoires in aging, cancer and after chemotherapy. Amplification of TCR beta used genomic DNA extracted from peripheral blood. V lost 1 base to trimming and J lost 5 bases, with 12 bases between them. CDR3 length: 16 amino acids. CDR1 is LNHDA and CDR2 is SQIVND in the germline V gene (reference sequence). Multiplex touch-down PCR with TRB-A/B primers amplified rearranged V-D-J TRB sequences. TCRdb itself ran the multiplex PCR reads through MiXCR, one entry per CDR3 protein. Here the sample spans thousands of distinct CDR3 sequences, roughly 39% being singletons.

V usage is TRBV19 and J usage is TRBJ1-6, with no clear D. The sequenced sample consisted of blood. The sequence was obtained from a human donor with a blood cancer. The CDR3 coding sequence is TGTGCCAGTAGTATAGGAATCGGGCGGGATAATTCACCCCTCCACTTT. It encodes CASSIGIGRDNSPLHF.